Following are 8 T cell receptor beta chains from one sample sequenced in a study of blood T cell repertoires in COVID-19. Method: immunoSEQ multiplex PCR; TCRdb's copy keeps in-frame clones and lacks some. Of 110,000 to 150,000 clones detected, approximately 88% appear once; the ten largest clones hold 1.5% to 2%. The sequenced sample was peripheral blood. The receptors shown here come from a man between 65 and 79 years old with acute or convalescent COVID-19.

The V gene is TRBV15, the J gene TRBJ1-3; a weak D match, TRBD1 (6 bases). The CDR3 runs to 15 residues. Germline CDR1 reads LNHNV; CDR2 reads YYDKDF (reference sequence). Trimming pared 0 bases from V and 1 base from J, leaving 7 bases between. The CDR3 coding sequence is TGTGCCACCAGCAGAGAACAGGGTTCTGGAAACACCATATATTTT. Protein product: CATSREQGSGNTIYF.

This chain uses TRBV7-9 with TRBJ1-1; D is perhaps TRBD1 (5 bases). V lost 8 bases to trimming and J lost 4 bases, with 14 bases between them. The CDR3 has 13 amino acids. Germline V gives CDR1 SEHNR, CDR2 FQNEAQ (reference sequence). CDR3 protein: CASFGRGSTEAFF. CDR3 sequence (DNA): TGTGCCAGCTTTGGTAGGGGTAGCACTGAAGCTTTCTTT.

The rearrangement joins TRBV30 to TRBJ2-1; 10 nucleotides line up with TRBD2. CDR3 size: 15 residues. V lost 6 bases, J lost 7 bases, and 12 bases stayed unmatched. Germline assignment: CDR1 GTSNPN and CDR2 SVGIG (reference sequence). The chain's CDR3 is CACRPGLAEINEQFF. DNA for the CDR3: TGTGCCTGTCGACCCGGACTAGCGGAAATAAATGAGCAGTTCTTC. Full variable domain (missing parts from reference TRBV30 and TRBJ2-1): SQTIHQWPATLVQPVGSPLSLECTVEGTSNPNLYWYRQAAGRGLQLLFYSVGIGQISSEVPQNLSASRPQDRQFILSSKKLLLSDSGFYLCACRPGLAEINEQFFGPGTRLTVL.

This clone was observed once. DNA of the CDR3: TGTGCCTGGACCTTCGGAGGGAGATCGAACACTGAAGCTTTCTTT. Its translation: CAWTFGGRSNTEAFF. The chain is built from TRBV30 and TRBJ1-1; D gene unclear. Trimming removed 4 bases from V and 1 base from J, with 16 bases in between. Germline V gene lookup returns CDR1 GTSNPN and CDR2 SVGIG (reference sequence). The length of the CDR3 is 15 residues.

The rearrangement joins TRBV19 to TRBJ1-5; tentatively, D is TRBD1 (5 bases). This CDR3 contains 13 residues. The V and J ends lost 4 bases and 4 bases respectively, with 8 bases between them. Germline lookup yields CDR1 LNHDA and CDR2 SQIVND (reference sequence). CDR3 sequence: CASSTQGNQPQHF. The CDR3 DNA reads TGTGCCAGTAGTACCCAGGGTAATCAGCCCCAGCATTTT.

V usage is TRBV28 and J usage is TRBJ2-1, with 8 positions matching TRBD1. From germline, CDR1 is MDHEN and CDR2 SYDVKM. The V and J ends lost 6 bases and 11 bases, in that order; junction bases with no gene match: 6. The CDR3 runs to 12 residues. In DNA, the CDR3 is TGTGCCAGCAGCTCCGGGACAGGAAAGCAGTTCTTC. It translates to CASSSGTGKQFF.

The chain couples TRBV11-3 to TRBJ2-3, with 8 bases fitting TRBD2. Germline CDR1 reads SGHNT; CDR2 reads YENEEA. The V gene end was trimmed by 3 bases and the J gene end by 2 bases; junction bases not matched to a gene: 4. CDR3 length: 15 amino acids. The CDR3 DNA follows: TGTGCCAGCAGCTTCGGGGGGGCGATCACAGATACGCAGTATTTT. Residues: CASSFGGAITDTQYF.

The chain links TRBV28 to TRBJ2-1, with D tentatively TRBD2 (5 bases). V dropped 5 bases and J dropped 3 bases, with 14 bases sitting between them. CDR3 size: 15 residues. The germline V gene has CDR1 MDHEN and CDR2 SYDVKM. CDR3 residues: CASSVSSGNYNEQFF. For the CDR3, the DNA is TGTGCCAGCAGTGTATCGAGCGGAAACTACAATGAGCAGTTCTTC.